These T cell receptor beta chains were read from a single sample in a study of T cells after yellow fever vaccination. TCRdb used MiXCR to reprocess the 5' RACE reads, holding one entry per CDR3 protein. The repertoire holds almost 600,000 distinct CDR3 sequences, with approximately 13% as singletons. The input for sequencing was PBMCs, taken on the day of the yellow fever booster vaccination. The receptors were sampled from a man aged 25-40 years who received the YFV17D yellow fever vaccine. The CDR3 runs from the conserved cysteine through the conserved F or W. D genes are given only for firm matches. Expanded clones are given a class, and other clones once, few, many or no size at all.

TRBV6-5	TRBJ1-2	TRBD1	-	TGTGCCAGCAGCTACAGGGGTTCTAACTATGGCTACACCTTC	CASSYRGSNYGYTF
TRBV5-1	TRBJ2-1	TRBD1	-	TGCGCCAGCAGCTTCGACAGGGTATACGAGCAGTTCTTC	CASSFDRVYEQFF
TRBV28	TRBJ2-7	TRBD2	-	TGTGCCAGCAGTACCTGGACTAGCGGGAAGGCGGGGTCCTACGAGCAGTACTTC	CASSTWTSGKAGSYEQYF
TRBV5-1	TRBJ1-1	-	few	TGCGCCAGCTCCACGAGGCAGGTGACCGCTGAAGCTTTCTTT	CASSTRQVTAEAFF
TRBV3-1	TRBJ2-7	TRBD2	many	TGTGCCAGCAGCCAAGCGGGAGGGCCCTACGAGCAGTACTTC	CASSQAGGPYEQYF
TRBV7-6	TRBJ2-7	TRBD1	few	TGTGCCAGCAGCTTAGGAACAGGGGCTAATTACGAGCAGTACTTC	CASSLGTGANYEQYF
TRBV7-3	TRBJ2-1	TRBD2	few	TGTGCCAGCAGGGCGGTTAGCGGGAGACCCAATGAGCAGTTCTTC	CASRAVSGRPNEQFF
TRBV7-9	TRBJ2-1	-	-	TGTGCCAGCAGCGACATGTACAATGAGCAGTTCTTC	CASSDMYNEQFF
TRBV4-3	TRBJ1-2	-	-	TGCGCCAGCAGCCAAGCCACGACAGGTTTGAGCTATGGCTACACCTTC	CASSQATTGLSYGYTF
TRBV19	TRBJ2-7	-	-	TGTGCCAGTAGTAACCGGGACCGACCCTACGAGCAGTACTTC	CASSNRDRPYEQYF
TRBV6-1	TRBJ1-5	TRBD1	few	TGTGCCAGCAGCCCCAGGACAGGCGCTAGCAATCAGCCCCAGCATTTT	CASSPRTGASNQPQHF
TRBV20-1	TRBJ1-1	TRBD1	-	TGCAGTGCGCCTAGACAGGGGGGCACTGAAGCTTTCTTT	CSAPRQGGTEAFF
TRBV28	TRBJ2-2	-	few	TGTGCCAGCAGTTTAGGTACATCGGAGCTGTTTTTT	CASSLGTSELFF
TRBV4-1	TRBJ2-7	TRBD1	-	TGCGCCAGCAGCCAGGACAGGAACTCCTACGAGCAGTACTTC	CASSQDRNSYEQYF
TRBV5-1	TRBJ2-3	-	-	TGCGCCAGCAGCTTGGGGGAGCACGCGGCCGGTACGGATACGCAGTATTTT	CASSLGEHAAGTDTQYF
TRBV20-1	TRBJ2-7	-	few	TGCAGTGCTGCCGGGACTTATTCCTACGAGCAGTACTTC	CSAAGTYSYEQYF
TRBV3-1	TRBJ1-2	-	many	TGTGCCAGCAGCCAAGTGGCAGGGTCGCACCTTTATGGCTACACCTTC	CASSQVAGSHLYGYTF
TRBV28	TRBJ2-3	-	-	TGTGCCAGCCTCCGACCCACAGATACGCAGTATTTT	CASLRPTDTQYF
TRBV5-4	TRBJ2-5	-	few	TGTGCCAGCAGCTCCCGGGCCTCTCAATGGGCCCAGTACTTC	CASSSRASQWAQYF
TRBV29-1	TRBJ2-1	-	-	TGCAGCGGGCTTAAACTGCAGTTCTTC	CSGLKLQFF
TRBV12-3/TRBV12-4	TRBJ1-1	-	few	TGTGCCAGCAGTTCGAAGGGGTATGAGGGCACTGAAGCTTTCTTT	CASSSKGYEGTEAFF
TRBV6-1	TRBJ1-5	-	few	TGTGCCAGCACTGTAGGGCAACCCAATCAGCCCCAGCATTTT	CASTVGQPNQPQHF
TRBV28	TRBJ1-5	-	-	TGTGCCAGCAGTCTAAGAGGTCCCACGGGGCAGCCCCAGCATTTT	CASSLRGPTGQPQHF
TRBV9	TRBJ2-1	TRBD1	few	TGTGCCAGCAGCTTCCGGACAGGGGAAGAGCAGTTCTTC	CASSFRTGEEQFF
TRBV20-1	TRBJ2-1	TRBD2	-	TGCAGTGCTAGAGGGGTAGCGGGAGTTAGGCGAAATGAGCAGTTCTTC	CSARGVAGVRRNEQFF